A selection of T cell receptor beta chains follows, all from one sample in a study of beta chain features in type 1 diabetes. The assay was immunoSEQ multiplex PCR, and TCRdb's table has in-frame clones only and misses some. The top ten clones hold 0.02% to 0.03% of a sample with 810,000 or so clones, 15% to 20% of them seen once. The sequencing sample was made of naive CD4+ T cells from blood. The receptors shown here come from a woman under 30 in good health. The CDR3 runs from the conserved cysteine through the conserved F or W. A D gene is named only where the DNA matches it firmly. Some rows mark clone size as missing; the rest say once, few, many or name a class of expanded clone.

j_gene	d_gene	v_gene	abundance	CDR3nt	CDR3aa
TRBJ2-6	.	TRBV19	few	TGTGCCAGTAGCCTAAATCAGGGGACTGGGGCCAACGTCCTGACTTTC	CASSLNQGTGANVLTF
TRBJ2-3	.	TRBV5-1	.	TGCGCCAGCAGCGAGGGCCCCGGTTTGTCAGATACGCAGTATTTT	CASSEGPGLSDTQYF
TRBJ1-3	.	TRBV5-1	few	TGCGCCAGCAGCTTGAGTACCAGCCAGAGGAATCGAAGCTCTGGAAACACCATATATTTT	CASSLSTSQRNRSSGNTIYF
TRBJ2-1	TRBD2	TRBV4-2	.	TGTGCCAGCAGCCAAGAACTAGCGGGAGGGTTTGAGCAGTTCTTC	CASSQELAGGFEQFF
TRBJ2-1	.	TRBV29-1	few	TGCAGCGTTGTTGGTTTTGGGGGGCCCCATGAGCAGTTCTTC	CSVVGFGGPHEQFF
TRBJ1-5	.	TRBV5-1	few	TGCGCCAGCAGCGAAGGGACACCGAATCAGCCCCAGCATTTT	CASSEGTPNQPQHF
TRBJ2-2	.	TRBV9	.	TGTGCCAGCGGAAGACAGAGCGCGAACACCGGGGAGCTGTTTTTT	CASGRQSANTGELFF
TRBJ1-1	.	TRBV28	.	TGTGCCAGCAGCTCTGACTACGGACAGACCCGCACTGAAGCTTTCTTT	CASSSDYGQTRTEAFF
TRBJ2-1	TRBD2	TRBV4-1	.	TGCGCCAGCAGCCCGACTAGCGGGAAGAGAGGGAATGAGCAGTTCTTC	CASSPTSGKRGNEQFF
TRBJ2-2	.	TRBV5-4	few	TGTGCCAGCAGCTTTACGGGGCGCTTTTCGGGCGGGGAGCTGTTTTTT	CASSFTGRFSGGELFF
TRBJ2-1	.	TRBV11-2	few	TGTGCCAGCAGCTTCAGACCCCGTCTTGACAATGAGCAGTTCTTC	CASSFRPRLDNEQFF
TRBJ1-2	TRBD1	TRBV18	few	TGTGCCAGCTCTCTAGACAGGGACTATGGCTACACCTTC	CASSLDRDYGYTF
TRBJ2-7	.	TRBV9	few	TGTGCCAGCAGCGTAGAGCAGGGAGAATCCTACGAGCAGTACTTC	CASSVEQGESYEQYF
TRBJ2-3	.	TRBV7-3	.	TGTGCCAGCTCCCCCCCCGGTGGGGATACGCAGTATTTT	CASSPPGGDTQYF
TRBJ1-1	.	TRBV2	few	TGTGCCAGCAGTGATGTCATGAACACTGAAGCTTTCTTT	CASSDVMNTEAFF
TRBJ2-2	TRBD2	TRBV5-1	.	TGCGCCAGCAGTAAGGAAAAACCTCGGGGGGCGAACACCGGGGAGCTGTTTTTT	CASSKEKPRGANTGELFF
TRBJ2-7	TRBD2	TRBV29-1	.	TGCAGCGTTGGACTAGCGGGAGGCGGGCGTGTCTTC	CSVGLAGGGRVF
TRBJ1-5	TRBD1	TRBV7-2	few	TGTGCCAGCAGCTTAGTCGGGACAGGCGATCAGCCCCAGCATTTT	CASSLVGTGDQPQHF
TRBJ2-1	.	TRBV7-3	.	TGTGCCAGCAGCTTAAGGTTTAGCAATTACAATGAGCAGTTCTTC	CASSLRFSNYNEQFF
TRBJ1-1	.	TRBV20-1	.	TGCAGTGCTAGTCCCAGGTCGGCTTTCTTT	CSASPRSAFF
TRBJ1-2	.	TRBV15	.	TGTGCCACCAGCAGAAAGGGGACGGATGGCTACACCTTC	CATSRKGTDGYTF
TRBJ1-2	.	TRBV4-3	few	TGCGCCAGCAGCCAGGCGCTACAGGGATATGGCTACACCTTC	CASSQALQGYGYTF
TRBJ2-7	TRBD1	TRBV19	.	TGTGCCAGTAGTATCCAGATGGGGACAGCCCCCTACGAGCAGTACTTC	CASSIQMGTAPYEQYF
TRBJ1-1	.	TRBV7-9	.	TGTGCCAGCAGCTTAGAGTCTTGGGTCGGCTACGCTTTCTTT	CASSLESWVGYAFF
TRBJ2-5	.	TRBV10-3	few	TGTGCCATCAGTGGGACAGGAGGGTCGGCCCAGTACTTC	CAISGTGGSAQYF
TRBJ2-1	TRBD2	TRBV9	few	TGTGCCAGCAGCGCTAGTAGTAGGGGACTAGCGGGAGGCGGAGAACAGTTCTTC	CASSASSRGLAGGGEQFF
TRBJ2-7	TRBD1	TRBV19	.	TGTGCCAGTACCAACAGGGGGAATGACGGCGAGCAGTACTTC	CASTNRGNDGEQYF
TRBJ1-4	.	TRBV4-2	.	TGTGCCAGCAGCCAAGCTGTCCCGGGTAATGAAAAACTGTTTTTT	CASSQAVPGNEKLFF
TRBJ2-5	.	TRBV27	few	TGTGCCAGCAGCATGTACCAAGAGACCCAGTACTTC	CASSMYQETQYF
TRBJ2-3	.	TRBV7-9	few	TGTGCCAGCAGCTTTCTACAGGGAGTGACAGATACGCAGTATTTT	CASSFLQGVTDTQYF
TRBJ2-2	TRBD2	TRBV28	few	TGTGCCATCCGCACTAGCGGGAGAATCTCCGGGGAGCTGTTTTTT	CAIRTSGRISGELFF
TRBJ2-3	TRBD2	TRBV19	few	TGTGCCAGTAGATCCTCACGCGGGAGTGGCACAGATACGCAGTATTTT	CASRSSRGSGTDTQYF
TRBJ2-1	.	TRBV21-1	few	TGTGCCAGCAGCAAAGCGCTTTTGACTCCTTGGCCCCTCTTC	CASSKALLTPWPLF
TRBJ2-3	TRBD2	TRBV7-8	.	TGTGCCAGCAGCTTAAATCGGGTAGCGGGACGAAGAGATACGCAGTATTTT	CASSLNRVAGRRDTQYF
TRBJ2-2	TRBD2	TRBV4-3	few	TGCGCCAGCAGCCAAGGCATAACTAGCGGTAGGGCCGGGGAGCTGTTTTTT	CASSQGITSGRAGELFF
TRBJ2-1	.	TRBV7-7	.	TGTGCTAGCTCCACGGACGTGTACAATGAGCAGTTCTTC	CASSTDVYNEQFF
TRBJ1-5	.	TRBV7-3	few	TGTGCCAGCAGCTCAGGACTGAATCAGCCCCAGCATTTT	CASSSGLNQPQHF
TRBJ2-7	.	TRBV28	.	TGTGCCAGCAGTTTGTCTAGCCTAGGCTACGAGCAGTACTTC	CASSLSSLGYEQYF
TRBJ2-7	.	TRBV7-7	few	TGTGCTAGCAGCCCTGGCGGACCGGAGCAGTACTTC	CASSPGGPEQYF
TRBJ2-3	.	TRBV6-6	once	TGTGCCAGTAACTTACTAGGGGGAGGGCCGGAAGATACGCAGTATTTT	CASNLLGGGPEDTQYF
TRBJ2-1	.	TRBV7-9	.	TGTGCCAGCAGCTTAAGGGGCGAACCACATGAGCAGTTCTTC	CASSLRGEPHEQFF
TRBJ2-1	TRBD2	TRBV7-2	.	TGTGCCAGCAGCACTCGGACTAGCGGGATCTACAATGAGCAGTTCTTC	CASSTRTSGIYNEQFF
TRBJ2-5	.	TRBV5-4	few	TGTGCCAGCAGCCCGGACGGGGTTAGGCAAGAGACCCAGTACTTC	CASSPDGVRQETQYF
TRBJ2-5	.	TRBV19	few	TGTGCCAGTAGTATAAGACGAAATGTAGTTCGGGAGACCCAGTACTTC	CASSIRRNVVRETQYF
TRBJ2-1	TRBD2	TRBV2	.	TGTGCCAGCCGGGGGGGCAGGGAATCTTCTAGCTCCTACAATGAGCAGTTCTTC	CASRGGRESSSSYNEQFF
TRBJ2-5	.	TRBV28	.	TGTGCCAGCAGCCGACTCAGCCTAAAGCGGAGAGGCAGTGAGACCCAGTACTTC	CASSRLSLKRRGSETQYF
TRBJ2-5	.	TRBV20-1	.	TGCAGTGCCCAGTTGTATGAGACCCAGTACTTC	CSAQLYETQYF
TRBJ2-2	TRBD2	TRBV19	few	TGTGCCAGCTCGGGACTAGCGGGAGCCGGGGAGCTGTTTTTT	CASSGLAGAGELFF